This TCR beta chain was recovered during a study of blood T cell repertoires in COVID-19. Method: immunoSEQ multiplex PCR; TCRdb's copy keeps in-frame clones and lacks some. Of 150,000 or so clones in the sample, approximately 80% are singletons; the top ten hold 20% to 25%. Trimming removed 4 bases at V and 0 bases at J, with 10 bases between. The CDR3 runs to 15 residues. Per the germline V gene, CDR1 is LGHDT and CDR2 is YNNKEL (reference sequence). This TCR was recovered from an elderly woman with acute or convalescent COVID-19. Sample: peripheral blood. The chain joins TRBV3-1 (or the pseudogene TRBV3-2) to TRBJ1-3; D is unresolved. The CDR3 loop reads CASSLSAASGNTIYF. The CDR3, as DNA: TGTGCCAGCAGCCTCAGCGCCGCCTCTGGAAACACCATATATTTT.